A single sample gave rise to the 3 T cell receptor beta chains below, sequenced in a study of T cell responses to AZD1222 COVID-19 vaccine. Generated by immunoSEQ multiplex PCR, the TCRdb table keeps only in-frame clones and is missing some. Of about 53,000 clones in the sample, approximately 84% were seen once. The specimen was peripheral blood, collected on day 0 of AZD1222 vaccination. The source is an adult in good health.

The chain joins TRBV5-5 to TRBJ2-5; 7 bases map to TRBD2. The germline gives CDR1 SGHKS, CDR2 YYEKEE (reference sequence). With 2 bases clipped from V and 5 bases from J, the junction kept 12 bases outside the gene matches. The CDR3 runs to 16 residues. Here the CDR3 reads CASSFSPGGGDETQYF. In nucleotides, the CDR3 is TGTGCCAGCAGCTTCTCCCCGGGGGGAGGGGACGAGACCCAGTACTTC.

The gene calls are TRBV12-3 or TRBV12-4 and TRBJ2-7; D gene unclear. This CDR3 spans 13 amino acids. V lost 0 bases to trimming and J lost 2 bases, with 5 bases between them. CDR3 in DNA: TGTGCCAGCAGTTTAGCGTCCACCTACGAGCAGTACTTC. Translating gives CASSLASTYEQYF.

The chain carries TRBV11-2 and TRBJ2-1, with D possibly matching TRBD1 (5 bases). CDR3 length equals 15 residues. Germline V gene sequence: CDR1 SGHAT, CDR2 FQNNGV. The germline V and J ends were trimmed by 3 bases and 0 bases, with 9 bases remaining between them. CDR3 region: CASSLTDLSYNEQFF. The CDR3 bases are TGTGCCAGCAGCTTGACAGATCTCTCCTACAATGAGCAGTTCTTC.